A selection of T cell receptor beta chains follows, all from one sample in a study of blood T cell repertoires in COVID-19. Sequencing was performed with immunoSEQ multiplex PCR; in TCRdb, only in-frame clones are kept and a portion is missing. Of some 64,000 clones listed, 88% are singletons. The sample taken for sequencing was peripheral blood. These receptors originate from a man aged 45-65 years with active COVID-19. Both conserved end residues are part of each CDR3. D genes are given only for firm matches. Clone sizes are given selectively: once, few, many, or a class where the clone is expanded.

TRBD2	NA	TRBV7-2	TRBJ2-3	CASSSLAGTSTDTQYF	TGTGCCAGCAGCTCGCTAGCGGGGACTAGCACAGATACGCAGTATTTT
TRBD1	NA	TRBV5-1	TRBJ2-2	CASSLSTGGGTGELFF	TGCGCCAGCAGCTTGAGTACAGGGGGCGGTACCGGGGAGCTGTTTTTT
NA	NA	TRBV5-4	TRBJ2-6	CASSLVGVFSGANVLTF	TGTGCCAGCAGCTTGGTCGGGGTTTTCTCTGGGGCCAACGTCCTGACTTTC
NA	few	TRBV4-1	TRBJ2-2	CASSQDVPGRKDTGELFF	TGCGCCAGCAGCCAAGATGTTCCAGGGCGCAAGGACACCGGGGAGCTGTTTTTT
TRBD2	NA	TRBV2	TRBJ2-5	CASSGAGDQETQYF	TGTGCCAGCAGTGGTGCGGGGGACCAAGAGACCCAGTACTTC
NA	NA	TRBV3-1/TRBV3-2	TRBJ2-5	CASSLTLETQYF	TGTGCCAGCAGCCTAACTCTAGAGACCCAGTACTTC
TRBD1	NA	TRBV5-1	TRBJ1-4	CASSLGTGKGEKLFF	TGCGCCAGCAGCTTGGGGACAGGGAAGGGTGAAAAACTGTTTTTT
TRBD1	NA	TRBV3-1/TRBV3-2	TRBJ2-5	CASSRQGGRETQYF	TGTGCCAGCAGCCGACAGGGGGGTCGGGAGACCCAGTACTTC
NA	NA	TRBV6-5	TRBJ1-1	CASSYLATLNTEAFF	TGTGCCAGCAGTTACCTCGCAACATTGAACACTGAAGCTTTCTTT
NA	NA	TRBV10-3	TRBJ2-7	CAISEGATYEQYF	TGTGCCATCAGTGAGGGGGCTACCTACGAGCAGTACTTC
NA	NA	TRBV3-1/TRBV3-2	TRBJ1-2	CASSQDRRGYTF	TGTGCCAGCAGCCAAGACCGCCGGGGCTACACCTTC
NA	NA	TRBV12-3/TRBV12-4	TRBJ2-7	CATHYEQYF	TGTGCCACCCACTACGAGCAGTACTTC
NA	NA	TRBV5-4	TRBJ2-2	CASSPGGDSTGELFF	TGTGCCAGCAGCCCCGGCGGGGATAGCACCGGGGAGCTGTTTTTT
TRBD1	once	TRBV10-3	TRBJ2-1	CAIGLQGSSYNEQFF	TGTGCCATCGGTCTACAGGGGTCCTCCTACAATGAGCAGTTCTTC
NA	NA	TRBV5-4	TRBJ1-2	CASTYRRANYGYTF	TGTGCCAGCACCTACAGGCGAGCTAACTATGGCTACACCTTC
TRBD1	NA	TRBV18	TRBJ1-1	CASSPWTGGMNTEAFF	TGTGCCAGCTCACCATGGACAGGGGGTATGAACACTGAAGCTTTCTTT
NA	NA	TRBV7-2	TRBJ1-1	CASSLVRGNTEAFF	TGTGCCAGCAGCTTAGTTAGGGGGAACACTGAAGCTTTCTTT
TRBD1	NA	TRBV7-8	TRBJ1-4	CASSLAQGGFNEKLFF	TGTGCCAGCAGCTTAGCGCAGGGGGGCTTTAATGAAAAACTGTTTTTT
TRBD2	once	TRBV11-3	TRBJ2-1	CASSFSGGYSYNEQFF	TGTGCCAGCAGCTTTAGCGGGGGCTACTCCTACAATGAGCAGTTCTTC
NA	few	TRBV19	TRBJ1-6	CASSVSSGLSNSPLHF	TGTGCCAGTAGTGTATCTTCGGGACTCTCGAATTCACCCCTCCACTTT
TRBD1	NA	TRBV30	TRBJ1-2	CAWGSGTGVRSYGYTF	TGTGCCTGGGGGTCCGGGACAGGGGTAAGAAGCTATGGCTACACCTTC
TRBD1	NA	TRBV6-2/TRBV6-3	TRBJ2-1	CASSFGQGRFF	TGTGCCAGCAGTTTCGGACAGGGTAGGTTCTTC
NA	NA	TRBV5-5	TRBJ2-3	CASSSSHGGATDTQYF	TGTGCCAGCAGCTCCAGCCATGGAGGGGCAACAGATACGCAGTATTTT
NA	NA	TRBV5-1	TRBJ2-7	CASHPGDITYEQYF	TGCGCCAGCCATCCCGGGGACATCACCTACGAGCAGTACTTC
NA	once	TRBV5-1	TRBJ1-2	CASGAGTNYGYTF	TGCGCCAGTGGGGCTGGAACTAACTATGGCTACACCTTC
NA	once	TRBV6-5	TRBJ2-7	CASRPRLSSYEQYF	TGTGCCAGCAGACCCCGACTGAGCTCCTACGAGCAGTACTTC
TRBD1	NA	TRBV6-1	TRBJ1-5	CASSGNRGGSNQPQHF	TGTGCCAGCAGTGGGAACAGGGGTGGAAGCAATCAGCCCCAGCATTTT